This T cell receptor beta chain was captured in a study of T-cell reconstitution after alpha-beta-depleted transplantation in children. The CDR3 totals 15 residues. J lost 4 bases, V lost 3 bases, and 7 bases had no gene match. Germline V gene sequence: CDR1 SGHRS, CDR2 YFSETQ. Unique molecular identifiers featured in how the TCRbeta library was prepared. TCRdb passed the PCR reads through MiXCR, listing each CDR3 protein once. Among about 200,000 distinct CDR3 sequences listed, around 9.2% were seen once. The material sequenced was PBMCs, mostly from graft donor cells, taken 360 days after TCRalphabeta/CD19-depleted stem cell transplant. The TCR sequence derives from a male patient between 2 and 10 years old who had a stem cell transplant for acute myeloid leukemia, so the T cells may come from the graft donor. The gene calls are TRBV5-1 and TRBJ2-3, with 8 bases lining up with TRBD2. CDR3 nucleotide sequence: TGCGCCAGCAGCTCTTATAGCGGGGCGCCAGATACGCAGTATTTT. Translating gives CASSSYSGAPDTQYF.